The T cell receptor beta chain under discussion was sequenced for a study of blood T cell repertoires in COVID-19. Study in general: COVID-19 samples collected from the United States, Italy and Spain covered acute and convalescent phases. PBMCs, B-cell-depleted T cells, or T cells were the source of the cDNA or gDNA that made up the material.

This CDR3 is built from 13 residues. Per the germline V gene, CDR1 is ENHRY and CDR2 is SYGVKD. V was trimmed by 0 bases and J by 12 bases, leaving 9 bases between them. This clone was counted once. Per the original methods: For nucleated cells, counts were estimated from reference gene primer amplification. The table came from immunoSEQ multiplex PCR; TCRdb's copy has only in-frame clones and leaves some out. Clone size and V and J calls were adopted from that table, with D and trimming inferred from the DNA. This table has about 100,000 clones, 75% to 95% appearing once. The source is a man aged 18 to 29 with acute or convalescent COVID-19. The chain combines TRBV10-3 with TRBJ1-6, with D unresolved. The sample comprised peripheral blood. The CDR3 coding sequence is TGTGCCATCAGTGAGTCTTCCGGGATACCCCTCCACTTT. Protein product: CAISESSGIPLHF.